These T cell receptor beta chains were read from a single sample in a study of technical replicates of blood from a few donors. The repertoire was sequenced with immunoSEQ multiplex PCR; TCRdb's copy has only in-frame clones and lacks some. The sample yields 90,000 to 100,000 clones, nearly 97% seen once. Sequenced input: T cells isolated from PBMCs. The receptors here all came from a human donor in good health. Each CDR3 is given without its conserved first and last residue.

v_gene: TRBV13
j_gene: TRBJ2-7
CDR3aa: ASSLEGDRGSEQY

v_gene: TRBV2
j_gene: TRBJ1-1
CDR3aa: ASRFGGGTEAF

v_gene: TRBV10-3
j_gene: TRBJ2-1
CDR3aa: AISEESNEQF

v_gene: TRBV21-1
j_gene: TRBJ1-3
CDR3aa: ASSNRSRSGPGNTIY

v_gene: TRBV5-5
j_gene: TRBJ2-3
CDR3aa: ASSRTGVGSYNTQY

v_gene: TRBV5-1
j_gene: TRBJ2-7
CDR3aa: ASSSGQGGAYEQY

v_gene: TRBV10-3
j_gene: TRBJ2-1
CDR3aa: AISDLGQGAGEQF

v_gene: TRBV27
j_gene: TRBJ1-2
CDR3aa: ASSLDGGLYGYT

v_gene: TRBV19
j_gene: TRBJ2-6
CDR3aa: ASSMGRTGGANVLT

v_gene: TRBV7-9
j_gene: TRBJ2-3
CDR3aa: ASSSPLGLAGAQY

v_gene: TRBV25-1
j_gene: TRBJ2-2
CDR3aa: ATLAGGTGELF

v_gene: TRBV5-1
j_gene: TRBJ2-7
CDR3aa: ASSLDRFPYEQY

v_gene: TRBV19
j_gene: TRBJ1-5
CDR3aa: ASSTQQGIINQPQH

v_gene: TRBV6-1
j_gene: TRBJ1-4
CDR3aa: AAEVKRGQWEKLF

v_gene: TRBV13
j_gene: TRBJ1-1
CDR3aa: ASSSGMGGQGNTEAF

v_gene: TRBV11-2
j_gene: TRBJ2-1
CDR3aa: ASSLGRLAGGPEQF

v_gene: TRBV7-2
j_gene: TRBJ2-5
CDR3aa: ASSLGTSGRPQY

v_gene: TRBV4-2
j_gene: TRBJ2-7
CDR3aa: ASSPRDSSYEQY

v_gene: TRBV15
j_gene: TRBJ1-4
CDR3aa: ATSSSTGWGNEKLF

v_gene: TRBV29-1
j_gene: TRBJ2-7
CDR3aa: SVGQDYEQY

v_gene: TRBV18
j_gene: TRBJ2-1
CDR3aa: ASSSSGNRDNEQF

v_gene: TRBV9
j_gene: TRBJ1-1
CDR3aa: ASSARGVGEAF

v_gene: TRBV7-8
j_gene: TRBJ2-3
CDR3aa: ASSSPGEDTQY

v_gene: TRBV2
j_gene: TRBJ2-1
CDR3aa: ASKPYSGRGRTLNEQF